Shown below are 21 T cell receptor beta chains from a single sample sequenced in a study of circulating tumor DNA in untreated peripheral T-cell lymphoma. TCRdb's copy holds only in-frame clones and misses some; the assay was immunoSEQ multiplex PCR. This table holds 1,500 to 2,000 clones, around 87% found once. The sequenced material came from tumor tissue. The source is a human donor with peripheral T-cell lymphoma.

The chain uses TRBV19 and TRBJ1-2; 9 bases align to TRBD1. CDR3 length: 13 amino acids. The germline V gene has CDR1 LNHDA and CDR2 SQIVND (reference sequence). With 8 bases clipped from V and 7 bases from J, the junction kept 8 bases outside the gene matches. The CDR3 sequence: CASQYRGQGGYTF. DNA of the CDR3: TGTGCCAGTCAGTACAGGGGGCAAGGTGGCTACACCTTC.

This chain's CDR3 is CASSAPYPTDTQYF. CDR3 bases: TGTGCCAGCAGCGCTCCCTACCCAACAGATACGCAGTATTTT. This rearrangement joins TRBV11-3 to TRBJ2-3, with D unclear. Germline V gene sequence: CDR1 SGHNT, CDR2 YENEEA. This CDR3 region has 14 residues. Trimming left V 5 bases short and J 3 bases short, with 12 bases between.

This clone occurred a few times. The chain links TRBV15 to TRBJ1-3; possible D gene TRBD1, 6 bases. This CDR3 is 16 amino acids long. Germline loops: CDR1 LNHNV, CDR2 YYDKDF (reference sequence). V gave up 3 bases and J gave up 2 bases, with 14 bases separating them. CDR3 sequence: CATSSSGGRAGNTIYF. CDR3 sequence (DNA): TGTGCCACCAGCAGCAGCGGGGGGCGCGCTGGAAACACCATATATTTT.

The chain has TRBV1 and TRBJ1-1. TRBV1 represents a pseudogene. The CDR3 covers 14 residues. CDR3 bases: TGCGCCAGCAGCCCGGGACGGTTGAACACTGAAGCTTTCTTT. This translates into CASSPGRLNTEAFF.

Concerning this clone: At one boundary the junction diverges from the germline segment, which might be a read error. V is TRBV27 and J is TRBJ2-1; 9 bases match TRBD1. Germline-derived CDR1 and CDR2 are MNHEY and SMNVEV (reference sequence). This CDR3 has 16 amino acids. Written as DNA, the CDR3 is TGTGCCACCAGTGACCCGGACAGGGGAACTATAAATGAGCAGTTCTTC. It is translated as CATSDPDRGTINEQFF.

In regard to this clone: A junction end diverges from the germline sequence, so it may reflect a read error. The chain uses TRBV6-8 and TRBJ2-2; 12 nucleotides match TRBD2. The germline gives CDR1 MNHGY, CDR2 SAAAGT. The CDR3 covers 15 residues. Written as DNA, the CDR3 is TGTGCCAGCAGTGACTCTAGCGGGGGGGCCGAGGAGCTGTTTTTT. Encoded protein: CASSDSSGGAEELFF.

This chain links TRBV12-5 with TRBJ1-5; D unclear. The CDR3 consists of 14 residues. Germline V gives CDR1 LGHNT, CDR2 FRNRAP. CDR3: CASTEGYSNQPQHF. CDR3 nucleotides: TGTGCCAGCACCGAGGGTTATAGCAATCAGCCCCAGCATTTT.

The rearrangement joins TRBV14 to TRBJ2-3; D is undetermined. Germline assignment: CDR1 SGHDN and CDR2 FVKESK. Trimming took off 7 bases at V and 2 bases at J, with 10 bases between the two ends. The CDR3 is made up of 13 amino acids. The CDR3 here is CASTRFYTDTQYF. The CDR3 nucleotides read TGTGCCAGCACACGGTTCTACACAGATACGCAGTATTTT.

The chain joins TRBV10-3 to TRBJ1-2; maybe TRBD1 (6 bases). This CDR3 has 16 residues. Trimming removed 2 bases at V and 6 bases at J, with 19 bases between. Germline V lookup: CDR1 ENHRY, CDR2 SYGVKD. DNA for the CDR3: TGTGCCATCAGTGAGCCTAAAAGGGGGGGAGACAATGGCTACACCTTC. It specifies CAISEPKRGGDNGYTF.

V usage is TRBV19 and J usage is TRBJ1-1, with D perhaps matching TRBD1 (5 bases). CDR1 and CDR2 from the germline V gene are LNHDA and SQIVND (reference sequence). V was pared by 7 bases and J by 3 bases, with 15 bases between. CDR3 length: 14 amino acids. CDR3 sequence: CASITRGRDTEAFF. CDR3 nucleotides: TGTGCCAGTATTACTAGGGGTAGGGACACTGAAGCTTTCTTT.

This clone appeared a few times. A read error may account for a junction end that differs from germline. This rearrangement joins TRBV6-4 to TRBJ1-5, with 9 bases fitting TRBD1. The CDR3 has 15 amino acids. CDR1 is MRHNA, CDR2 SNTAGT, per germline. The CDR3 nucleotides are TGTGCCATCAGTGTTGACAGGGGGAGTAATCAGCCCCAGCATTTT. Its protein product is CAISVDRGSNQPQHF.

As for this clone: Its ends do not fully match the called genes, so a read error is possible. The chain employs TRBV6-8 and TRBJ2-2; 10 nucleotides align to TRBD2. Germline-derived CDR1 and CDR2 are MNHGY and SAAAGT. The CDR3 sequence is 15 residues long. CDR3 protein: CASSDSSGGTGELFF. The CDR3 region has the DNA TGTGCCAGCAGTGACTCTAGCGGGGGCACCGGGGAGCTGTTTTTT.

V and J are TRBV19 and TRBJ2-2; 7 nucleotides match TRBD1. CDR3 size: 15 residues. Germline assignment: CDR1 LNHDA and CDR2 SQIVND (reference sequence). With 5 bases clipped from V and 3 bases from J, the junction kept 6 bases outside the gene matches. CDR3 region: CASSERGQYTGELFF. CDR3 sequence (DNA): TGTGCCAGTAGTGAACGGGGACAGTACACCGGGGAGCTGTTTTTT.

This chain uses TRBV19 with TRBJ2-2; 8 bases are a match to TRBD2. The V segment lost 7 bases and the J segment 5 bases; nucleotides outside the gene matches: 9. There are 15 residues in the CDR3. Looked up from germline, CDR1 is LNHDA and CDR2 is SQIVND (reference sequence). This CDR3 reads CASKIKREWTGELFF. Here the CDR3 DNA reads TGTGCCAGTAAGATTAAGCGGGAGTGGACCGGGGAGCTGTTTTTT. Using reference TRBV19 and TRBJ2-2 for the parts outside the CDR3, the full variable domain is DGGITQSPKYLFRKEGQNVTLSCEQNLNHDAMYWYRQDPGQGLRLIYYSQIVNDFQKGDIAEGYSVSREKKESFPLTVTSAQKNPTAFYLCASKIKREWTGELFFGEGSRLTVL.

This chain joins TRBV18 and TRBJ2-7; TRBD2 agrees at 8 bases. V shed 2 bases and J 7 bases; nucleotides not matched to a gene: 4. CDR3 size: 13 residues. Per germline, CDR1 KGHSH and CDR2 LQKENI. CDR3 sequence reads: CASSPAGGPEQYF. CDR3 in DNA: TGTGCCAGCTCACCAGCGGGGGGCCCGGAGCAGTACTTC. The full variable domain, in which reference TRBV18 and TRBJ2-7 provide the parts outside the CDR3, is NAGVMQNPRHLVRRRGQEARLRCSPMKGHSHVYWYRQLPEEGLKFMVYLQKENIIDESGMPKERFSAEFPKEGPSILRIQQVVRGDSAAYFCASSPAGGPEQYFGPGTRLTVT.

V gene TRBV29-1 combines with J gene TRBJ2-1; a weak D match, TRBD1 (6 bases). Trimming took off 7 bases at V and 2 bases at J, with 15 bases between the two ends. Germline CDR1 and CDR2: SQVTM and ANQGSEA. The CDR3 has 14 amino acids. Written as DNA, the CDR3 is TGCAGCGGCGGCGGCAGGGGTCCCTACAATGAGCAGTTCTTC. Its protein product is CSGGGRGPYNEQFF.

CDR3 amino acids: CASSMYRDAGELFF. In DNA, the CDR3 is TGTGCCAGTAGTATGTACAGGGATGCCGGGGAGCTGTTTTTT. V and J are TRBV19 and TRBJ2-2; D may be TRBD1 (6 bases). The CDR3 is 14 amino acids. Germline V gene lookup returns CDR1 LNHDA and CDR2 SQIVND (reference sequence). V lost 3 bases and J lost 6, with 11 bases in between.

This rearrangement joins TRBV19 to TRBJ1-6; D perhaps matches TRBD1 (6 bases). The V gene lost 9 bases and the J gene lost 0 bases, with 12 bases spanning the gap. There are 15 residues in the CDR3. Germline values: CDR1 LNHDA, CDR2 SQIVND (reference sequence). The CDR3 DNA reads TGTGCCAGCCGACAGGAAAGCTCCTATAATTCACCCCTCCACTTT. Its protein is CASRQESSYNSPLHF. The full variable domain, completed using reference TRBV19 and TRBJ1-6, is DGGITQSPKYLFRKEGQNVTLSCEQNLNHDAMYWYRQDPGQGLRLIYYSQIVNDFQKGDIAEGYSVSREKKESFPLTVTSAQKNPTAFYLCASRQESSYNSPLHFGNGTRLTVT.

A note on this clone: Compared with germline, one end of the junction differs, possibly owing to a read error. The chain recombines TRBV19 with TRBJ1-2; 11 nucleotides align to TRBD1. Germline lookup yields CDR1 LNHDA and CDR2 SQIVND (reference sequence). The length of the CDR3 is 14 residues. DNA of the CDR3: TGTGCCAGTAGTGTGGACAGGGGGCTCGTTGGCTACACCTTT. Encoded protein: CASSVDRGLVGYTF.

The chain couples TRBV19 to TRBJ2-6, with TRBD1 matching over 7 bases. The germline CDR1 and CDR2 sequences are LNHDA and SQIVND (reference sequence). The CDR3 length is 15 residues. V was pared by 2 bases and J by 4 bases, with 2 bases of the junction left unmatched. The CDR3 here is CASSIRGPGANVLTF. The CDR3 DNA is TGTGCCAGTAGTATAAGGGGGCCAGGGGCCAACGTCCTGACTTTC.

Only a few counts were recorded for this clone. CDR3 in amino acids: CATSRDRSGANVLTF. The CDR3 nucleotides are TGTGCCACCAGCAGAGACAGGTCTGGGGCCAACGTCCTGACTTTC. The genes are TRBV15 and TRBJ2-6; no clear D gene. Between the trimmed V and J ends, which lost 0 bases and 1 base, there was a span of 4 bases. The CDR3 is 15 residues long. The V gene's germline CDR1 is LNHNV and CDR2 YYDKDF (reference sequence).